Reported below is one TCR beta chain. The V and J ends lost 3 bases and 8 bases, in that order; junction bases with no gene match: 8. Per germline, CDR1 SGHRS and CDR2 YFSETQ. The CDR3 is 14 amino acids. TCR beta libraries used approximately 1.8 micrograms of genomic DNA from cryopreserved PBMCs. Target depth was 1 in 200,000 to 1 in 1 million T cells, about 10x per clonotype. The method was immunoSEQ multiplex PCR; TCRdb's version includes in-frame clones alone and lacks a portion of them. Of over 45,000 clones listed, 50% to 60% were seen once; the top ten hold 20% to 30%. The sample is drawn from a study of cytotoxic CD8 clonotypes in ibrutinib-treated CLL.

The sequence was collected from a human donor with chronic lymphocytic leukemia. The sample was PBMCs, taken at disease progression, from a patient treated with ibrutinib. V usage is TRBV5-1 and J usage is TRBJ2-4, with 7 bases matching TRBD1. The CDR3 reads CASSSGQIGDIQYF. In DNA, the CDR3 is TGCGCCAGCAGCTCGGGACAGATTGGGGACATTCAGTACTTC.